Presented here are 9 T cell receptor beta chains from one specimen sequenced in a study of cytomegalovirus exposure and HLA in healthy donors. Profiled with immunoSEQ multiplex PCR; TCRdb holds only in-frame clones, not every one. The sample holds some 170,000 clones; 89% are singletons and the top ten take 4.2%. The source material was PBMCs. The origin of the receptors is a man between 18 and 29 years old in good health and CMV-seropositive.

Here the CDR3 reads CASSRTGSSYEQYF. Written as DNA, the CDR3 is TGCGCCAGCTCAAGGACAGGGAGCTCCTACGAGCAGTACTTC. The chain carries TRBV10-2 and TRBJ2-7; 8 nucleotides line up with TRBD1. The CDR3 runs 14 residues. Germline V gene sequence: CDR1 WSHSY, CDR2 SAAADI. After removal of 8 bases from V and 0 bases from J, the junction contained 6 bases not matched to a gene.

V is TRBV4-1 and J is TRBJ1-1; the D gene is possibly TRBD1 (5 bases). The CDR3 is made up of 16 amino acids. Germline assignment: CDR1 MGHRA and CDR2 YSYEKL. V lost 1 base and J lost 5, with 17 bases in between. The CDR3: CASSQGDGAGATEAFF. The CDR3 nucleotides read TGCGCCAGCAGCCAAGGGGATGGGGCTGGGGCGACTGAAGCTTTCTTT.

The chain carries TRBV7-9 and TRBJ1-1; no firm D call. This CDR3 contains 17 residues. Germline assignment: CDR1 SEHNR and CDR2 FQNEAQ (reference sequence). The V end lost 1 base, the J end lost 5 bases, and 20 bases lay between the germline ends. The CDR3 loop reads CASSLDGVPRLRTEAFF. The CDR3 DNA sequence: TGTGCCAGCAGCTTAGACGGGGTACCTAGGTTAAGGACTGAAGCTTTCTTT.

About this clone: One junction end does not reproduce the germline sequence, and a read error may be involved. The chain is built from TRBV2 and TRBJ2-2, with D possibly being TRBD1 (5 bases). The CDR3 loop spans 14 amino acids. Germline CDR1 is SNHLY and CDR2 is FYNNEI. CDR3 in amino acids: CASRGQGNIGELFF. CDR3 sequence (DNA): TGTGCCAGCAGAGGCCAGGGTAACATCGGGGAGCTGTTTTTT.

This chain connects TRBV6-1 to TRBJ1-2; TRBD1 is a possible D gene (5 bases). Trimming removed 6 bases from V and 3 bases from J, with 11 bases in between. This CDR3 has 13 residues. The germline CDR1 and CDR2 sequences are MNHNS and SASEGT. The DNA of the CDR3 is TGTGCCAGCAGGGACCGGGGGGACTATGGCTACACCTTC. As protein: CASRDRGDYGYTF.

The rearrangement uses TRBV9 and TRBJ2-1; 8 bases match TRBD2. This CDR3 has 15 amino acids. CDR1 is SGDLS, CDR2 YYNGEE, per germline. V lost 0 bases, J lost 8 bases, and 7 bases stayed unmatched. The CDR3 nucleotides read TGTGCCAGCAGCGTAGTCGGGAGGGCCGTGGATGAGCAGTTCTTC. It codes for CASSVVGRAVDEQFF.

A remark on this clone: Mismatch with germline at one junction end may stem from a read error. This chain uses TRBV7-9 with TRBJ2-7; 9 nucleotides match TRBD2. Germline CDR1 is SEHNR and CDR2 is FQNEAQ (reference sequence). The CDR3 totals 18 residues. In DNA, the CDR3 is TGTGCCAGCAGCTTAGTTGGTCTAGCGGGAAGGCGATCCTACGGGCAGTACTTC. This gives the protein CASSLVGLAGRRSYGQYF.

The V and J genes are TRBV9 and TRBJ1-5; D is unclear. Between the trimmed V and J ends, which lost 2 bases and 4 bases, there was a span of 10 bases. This CDR3 has 14 residues. From germline, CDR1 is SGDLS and CDR2 YYNGEE. CDR3 nucleotides: TGTGCCAGCAGCGTTGGGAGTAAAAATCAGCCCCAGCATTTT. Protein product: CASSVGSKNQPQHF.

V and J are TRBV27 and TRBJ2-5; tentative D call: TRBD1 (5 bases). This CDR3 has 14 residues. Germline V gene sequence: CDR1 MNHEY, CDR2 SMNVEV (reference sequence). V was clipped by 5 bases and J by 2 bases, with 12 bases between them. CDR3 protein: CASSITGGQETQYF. CDR3 in DNA: TGTGCCAGCAGTATCACAGGTGGACAAGAGACCCAGTACTTC.